This TCR beta chain was recovered during a study of blood T cell repertoires in COVID-19. Original processing methods: Estimated nucleated cell counts came from reference gene primer amplification. Method: immunoSEQ multiplex PCR; TCRdb's copy keeps in-frame clones and lacks some. V, J and clone size are those of that table, while D and trimming were read from the DNA. The sample contains 310,000 or so clones, around 87% of which appear only once. Looked up from germline, CDR1 is SNHLY and CDR2 is FYNNEI. CDR3 length: 12 amino acids. Trimming took 2 bases from V and 7 from J, leaving 8 bases between them.

Sequenced material: peripheral blood. The chain carries TRBV2 and TRBJ1-2; TRBD1 is a possible D gene (6 bases). This receptor was obtained from a man aged 50 to 60 with active or convalescent COVID-19. CDR3 loop: CASSERGAGYTF. CDR3 DNA: TGTGCCAGCAGTGAACGGGGGGCTGGCTACACCTTC.